This T cell receptor beta chain appears in the sequencing data of a study of CD8+ T cells in alopecia areata. Extracted RNA was reverse transcribed, and the resulting cDNA served as sequencing template. Assay used: immunoSEQ multiplex PCR; TCRdb lists only in-frame clones, some missing. This sample yields roughly 250,000 clones, of which about three fifths are seen a single time; about 0.89% belongs to the top ten. This clone was detected a few times. The treatment here: oral pan-JAK inhibitor, 5-10 mg twice daily. There are 15 residues in the CDR3. The ends were cut back, 2 bases at V and 10 bases at J, with 16 bases in the middle. The germline V gene has CDR1 SGHDT and CDR2 YYEEEE.

Sequenced here: CD4+ T cells sorted from blood, sampled around week 54, from a patient treated with tofacitinib. V gene TRBV5-6 combines with J gene TRBJ1-6; unclear D gene. The clonotype was recovered from a human donor with alopecia areata. The CDR3 DNA is TGTGCCAGCAGCTTCTGGGGAAAGTTGGTGTCACCCCTCCACTTT. This gives the protein CASSFWGKLVSPLHF.